The 14 T cell receptor beta chains below all came from one sample that was sequenced in a study of cytomegalovirus exposure and HLA in healthy donors. Primers: 60 Vbeta forward and 13 Jbeta reverse. Libraries were prepared by immunoSEQ multiplex PCR; TCRdb keeps only in-frame clonotypes and omits some of them. Among 150,000 to 200,000 clones listed, just under 80% were seen once. Sequencing input: PBMCs. These receptor sequences come from a woman between 25 and 40 years old in good health and CMV-seropositive.

The chain combines TRBV29-1 with TRBJ1-2; weak D call: TRBD1 (5 bases). The germline gives CDR1 SQVTM, CDR2 ANQGSEA. The ends were cut back, 7 bases at V and 2 bases at J, with 17 bases in the middle. The CDR3 extends over 14 amino acids. For the CDR3, the DNA is TGCAGCGCTCGTCGGGGGGACGGGAACTATGGCTACACCTTC. Translated, it gives CSARRGDGNYGYTF.

This rearrangement joins TRBV7-9 to TRBJ2-7; 11 positions match TRBD2. The CDR3 contains 15 residues. CDR1 is SEHNR, CDR2 FQNEAQ, per germline (reference sequence). V was pared by 1 base and J by 3 bases, with 2 bases of the junction left unmatched. CDR3 in amino acids: CASSLGGTSGYEQYF. For the CDR3, the DNA is TGTGCCAGCAGCTTAGGGGGGACTAGCGGCTACGAGCAGTACTTC.

The chain links TRBV7-3 to TRBJ2-6; TRBD1 aligns across 9 bases. The junction had 9 bases not matched to a gene; V was cut back by 8 bases and J by 1 base. From germline, CDR1 is SGHTA and CDR2 FQGTGA. The CDR3 is made up of 17 amino acids. CDR3 residues: CASGSPGQGSGANVLTF. The CDR3 DNA follows: TGTGCCAGCGGCAGTCCGGGACAGGGTTCTGGGGCCAACGTCCTGACTTTC.

This clone was picked up a small number of times. CDR3 coding DNA: TGTGCCAGCAGTGATAGCCCTCCCTCCTACAATGAGCAGTTCTTC. This gives the protein CASSDSPPSYNEQFF. The J gene is TRBJ2-1, the V gene TRBV25-1, with D uncertain. The ends were cut back, 3 bases at V and 0 bases at J, with 9 bases in the middle. The CDR3 consists of 15 residues. Germline values: CDR1 MGHDK, CDR2 SYGVNS.

The chain is built from TRBV5-1 and TRBJ1-1, with TRBD1 matching over 8 bases. CDR1 SGHRS and CDR2 YFSETQ come from the germline V gene. The length of the CDR3 is 16 residues. Unmatched junction bases numbered 12, after V lost 5 bases and J lost 3 bases. The CDR3 spells CASRARGPRADTEAFF. CDR3 DNA: TGCGCCAGCAGAGCCAGGGGGCCTAGGGCGGACACTGAAGCTTTCTTT.

This clone was counted a single time. The chain combines TRBV29-1 with TRBJ2-7, with 7 bases that match TRBD1. Germline loops: CDR1 SQVTM, CDR2 ANQGSEA. The CDR3 contains 12 residues. V was clipped by 7 bases and J by 4 bases; unmatched bases: 7. DNA for the CDR3: TGCAGCGCAACCGGGACAGAGTACGAGCAGTACTTC. This codes for CSATGTEYEQYF.

The chain employs TRBV19 and TRBJ1-6, with TRBD1 matching over 11 bases. There are 13 residues in the CDR3. Germline-derived CDR1 and CDR2 are LNHDA and SQIVND (reference sequence). Trimming cost V 9 bases and J 10 bases; bases outside gene matches: 5. In nucleotides, the CDR3 is TGTGCCAGCCTAGGGACAGGGGGATCACCCCTCCACTTT. Amino acids: CASLGTGGSPLHF.

This chain connects TRBV19 to TRBJ1-3, with D hard to call. The CDR3 loop spans 14 amino acids. Trimming shortened V by 10 bases and J by 2 bases, and 15 bases separated the two germline ends. Germline CDR1 and CDR2: LNHDA and SQIVND (reference sequence). This chain's CDR3 is CATESRAAGNTIYF. DNA for the CDR3: TGTGCCACCGAGAGCCGAGCGGCTGGAAACACCATATATTTT.

The CDR3 protein is CASSLSSASYEQYF. The DNA for the CDR3 is TGTGCCAGTAGCCTGTCTAGCGCCTCCTACGAGCAGTACTTC. J is TRBJ2-7 and V is TRBV19; a weak D match, TRBD2 (6 bases). The CDR3 totals 14 residues. Trimming shortened V by 6 bases and J by 0 bases, and 12 bases separated the two germline ends. Germline V gene data show CDR1 as LNHDA and CDR2 as SQIVND (reference sequence).

This clone was found a few times. This sequence joins TRBV7-2 and TRBJ1-2; TRBD1 might be the D (5 bases). Germline V lookup: CDR1 SGHTA, CDR2 FQGNSA. The CDR3 loop spans 14 amino acids. V was pared by 2 bases and J by 5 bases, with 12 bases between. CDR3 sequence: CASSLPGRAYGYTF. The CDR3 DNA reads as TGTGCCAGCAGCTTACCGGGCAGGGCGTATGGCTACACCTTC.

The chain combines TRBV7-2 with TRBJ1-2; 7 nucleotides agree with TRBD1. The CDR3 covers 15 residues. V lost 0 bases and J lost 4; bases outside the gene matches: 5. The germline V gene encodes CDR1 SGHTA and CDR2 FQGNSA. The DNA of the CDR3 is TGTGCCAGCAGCTTAGCAGGACAGGCCACCTATGGCTACACCTTC. Translating gives CASSLAGQATYGYTF.

This chain uses TRBV19 with TRBJ1-4; no reliable D call. Trimming cost V 5 bases and J 5 bases, with 9 bases left between them. The CDR3 contains 13 residues. The germline V gene encodes CDR1 LNHDA and CDR2 SQIVND (reference sequence). The CDR3, as DNA: TGTGCCAGTAGTCCCCGGGAGAATGAAAAACTGTTTTTT. It is translated as CASSPRENEKLFF.

The chain has TRBV6-1 and TRBJ2-7; perhaps TRBD1 as D (7 bases). This CDR3 contains 14 residues. Germline-derived CDR1 and CDR2 are MNHNS and SASEGT. The ends were cut back, 6 bases at V and 2 bases at J, with 14 bases in the middle. The CDR3 loop is CASRGGQTAYEQYF. DNA of the CDR3: TGTGCCAGCAGGGGGGGACAGACTGCCTACGAGCAGTACTTC.

The gene calls are TRBV29-1 and TRBJ2-3; 8 bases are a match to TRBD2. The CDR3 contains 14 residues. Germline V gene data show CDR1 as SQVTM and CDR2 as ANQGSEA. V dropped 6 bases and J dropped 4; count of bases not matched to a gene: 9. CDR3 sequence reads: CSVVAGRVADTQYF. CDR3 DNA sequence: TGCAGCGTAGTAGCGGGGAGGGTCGCAGATACGCAGTATTTT.